These 18 T cell receptor beta chains share one sample of origin, sequenced in a study of breast tumors, draining lymph nodes, adjacent tissues. Axillary draining lymph nodes of breast cancer patients supplied the node samples. MiXCR, run by TCRdb on the multiplex PCR reads, gives a single entry per CDR3 protein. This table holds about 130,000 distinct CDR3 sequences, 21% found once. The sample was axillary lymph node tissue. These receptors all stem from a female donor with breast cancer. Some clones in this sample may be carry-over from other donors' samples.

A remark on this clonotype: A clone one base away is much larger, so this may be a read error. The DNA for the CDR3 is TGTGCCAGCAGCTTGCTTCAGGGGATGTCCTACAATGGGCAGTTCTTC. This sequence encodes CASSLLQGMSYNGQFF. The chain carries TRBV5-5 and TRBJ2-1; tentatively, D is TRBD1 (6 bases). Germline CDR1 SGHKS, CDR2 YYEKEE (reference sequence). The CDR3 runs to 16 residues.

As concerns this clonotype: A much larger clone differs by one base, so this may be a read error. This chain links TRBV5-1 with TRBJ2-1, with D possibly being TRBD2 (5 bases). V was pared by 0 bases and J by 11 bases, with 9 bases between. Germline-derived CDR1 and CDR2 are SGHRS and YFSETQ. The CDR3 has 12 residues. CDR3 region: CASSLDAGKQFF. Here the CDR3 DNA reads TGCGCCAGCAGCTTGGACGCGGGTAAGCAGTTCTTC.

The V gene is TRBV7-9, the J gene TRBJ1-1, with D possibly being TRBD1 (6 bases). The CDR3 length is 14 residues. V was trimmed by 1 base and J by 6 bases, leaving 12 bases between them. Germline CDR1 reads SEHNR; CDR2 reads FQNEAQ (reference sequence). The CDR3 reads CASSLGWGPAEAFF. CDR3 coding DNA: TGTGCCAGCAGCTTAGGTTGGGGGCCAGCTGAAGCTTTCTTT.

This clonotype occurred many times. The V call is TRBV15, the J call TRBJ2-1; the match to TRBD1 covers 7 bases. Germline V CDR1 and CDR2: LNHNV, YYDKDF (reference sequence). CDR3 length: 16 amino acids. V was pared by 1 base and J by 4 bases, with 7 bases of the junction left unmatched. The CDR3 protein is CATSRGRQGKYNEQFF. The CDR3 coding sequence is TGTGCCACCAGCAGAGGTAGACAGGGAAAATACAATGAGCAGTTCTTC.

The V call is TRBV19, the J call TRBJ2-6; TRBD1 agrees at 10 bases. The CDR3 is 17 amino acids. Germline trimming cut 6 bases from V and 2 bases from J; bases unmatched to any gene: 7. Germline V CDR1 and CDR2: LNHDA, SQIVND (reference sequence). The chain's CDR3 is CASRRGTGVTGANVLTF. CDR3 DNA sequence: TGTGCCAGTAGGAGGGGGACAGGGGTTACTGGGGCCAACGTCCTGACTTTC.

This clonotype occurred many times. This CDR3 is CASSLFGPAGVSGRSSTDTQYF. CDR3 bases: TGTGCCAGCAGCTTATTCGGGCCCGCCGGAGTTAGCGGGAGGTCTAGCACAGATACGCAGTATTTT. The chain employs TRBV7-3 and TRBJ2-3; TRBD2 agrees at 10 bases. The CDR3 has 22 residues. The germline CDR1 and CDR2 sequences are SGHTA and FQGTGA. Trimming removed 2 bases from V and 0 bases from J; junction bases left unmatched: 20.

This clonotype showed up many times. The genes are TRBV19 and TRBJ2-6; no reliable D call. V gave up 1 base and J gave up 1 base, with 2 bases separating them. The CDR3 has 14 residues. Per germline, CDR1 LNHDA and CDR2 SQIVND (reference sequence). CDR3 region: CASSIASGANVLTF. The DNA of the CDR3 is TGTGCCAGTAGTATAGCTTCTGGGGCCAACGTCCTGACTTTC.

This clonotype was seen repeatedly, ten times or more. This chain uses TRBV5-1 with TRBJ2-5; 8 positions agree with TRBD2. The V gene end was trimmed by 5 bases and the J gene end by 5 bases; junction bases not matched to a gene: 14. Germline values: CDR1 SGHRS, CDR2 YFSETQ. This CDR3 comprises 16 residues. CDR3 nucleotides: TGCGCCAGCAGTTTCGAACTAGCGGAGGTTCGGGAGACCCAGTACTTC. This translates into CASSFELAEVRETQYF.

Concerning this clonotype itself: This may come from a read error, since a much larger clone is one base off. The chain has TRBV6-5 and TRBJ2-5; TRBD1 matches 12 bases. This CDR3 region has 16 residues. CDR1 is MNHEY, CDR2 SVGAGI, per germline. J lost 9 bases, V lost 6 bases, and 14 bases had no gene match. Here the CDR3 reads CASRLGRDRGREAQYF. The CDR3, as DNA: TGTGCCAGCAGATTAGGGAGGGACAGGGGGCGGGAGGCCCAGTACTTC.

The table lists this clonotype with many counts. The rearrangement joins TRBV5-5 to TRBJ2-6; D unclear. The CDR3 length is 15 residues. V dropped 4 bases and J dropped 2 bases, with 10 bases sitting between them. Germline CDR1 and CDR2: SGHKS and YYEKEE (reference sequence). The CDR3 is CASSLVVPGANVLTF. For the CDR3, the DNA is TGTGCCAGCAGCCTAGTGGTCCCTGGGGCCAACGTCCTGACTTTC.

This clonotype has only one observation. This may be a read error: a much more frequent sequence differs by one nucleotide. The chain has TRBV12-3 or TRBV12-4 and TRBJ2-5; 10 bases map to TRBD1. Germline trimming cut 2 bases from V and 7 bases from J; bases unmatched to any gene: 13. This CDR3 comprises 17 residues. CDR3 in DNA: TGTGCCAGCAGTTTAAGGGGGACAGGGGTCGTAGGAGTGACCCAGTACTTC. It yields the protein CASSLRGTGVVGVTQYF.

The sample holds many counts of this clonotype. J is TRBJ2-3 and V is TRBV13; the D gene is possibly TRBD1 (7 bases). This CDR3 has 16 amino acids. Per the germline V gene, CDR1 is PRHDT and CDR2 is FYEKMQ (reference sequence). Between the trimmed V and J ends, which lost 3 bases and 2 bases, there was a span of 15 bases. The CDR3 DNA reads TGTGCCAGCAGCTTTCGTCAGGGGGGCCCCACAGATACGCAGTATTTT. This gives the protein CASSFRQGGPTDTQYF. Drawing the rest from reference TRBV13 and TRBJ2-3, the complete variable domain is AAGVIQSPRHLIKEKRETATLKCYPIPRHDTVYWYQQGPGQDPQFLISFYEKMQSDKGSIPDRFSAQQFSDYHSELNMSSLELGDSALYFCASSFRQGGPTDTQYFGPGTRLTVL.

This clonotype was seen a single time. One end of the junction is discordant with germline, which a read error may explain. The V call is TRBV6-1, the J call TRBJ2-2; 7 bases match TRBD2. Germline CDR1 reads MNHNS; CDR2 reads SASEGT. CDR3 length: 15 residues. CDR3 in DNA: TGTGCCAGCAGTGCCGCGGGACTAAACACCGGGGAGCTGCTTTTT. Its translation: CASSAAGLNTGELLF.

The table lists this clonotype with a count of one. This may be a read error: a much more frequent sequence differs by one nucleotide. V and J are TRBV2 and TRBJ1-5; D is ambiguous. Germline CDR1 SNHLY, CDR2 FYNNEI. Trimming pared 3 bases from V and 5 bases from J, leaving 8 bases between. The CDR3 extends over 13 amino acids. CDR3 region: CASSERAYQPQHF. The CDR3 coding sequence is TGTGCCAGCAGTGAGCGGGCTTATCAGCCCCAGCATTTT.

There are many counts of this clonotype. The chain is built from TRBV7-3 and TRBJ2-3, with 9 positions matching TRBD2. Looked up from germline, CDR1 is SGHTA and CDR2 is FQGTGA. V gave up 1 base and J gave up 6 bases; unmatched junction bases: 8. The CDR3 contains 16 residues. The CDR3 DNA sequence: TGTGCCAGCAGCTTAAACGGGCGGGAGGGCCTTGATACGCAGTATTTT. It encodes CASSLNGREGLDTQYF. The full variable domain, with the rest looked up from reference TRBV7-3 and TRBJ2-3, is GAGVSQTPSNKVTEKGKYVELRCDPISGHTALYWYRQSLGQGPEFLIYFQGTGAADDSGLPNDRFFAVRPEGSVSTLKIQRTERGDSAVYLCASSLNGREGLDTQYFGPGTRLTVL.

V usage is TRBV11-2 and J usage is TRBJ2-1; the D is unclear. V was clipped by 2 bases and J by 0 bases, with 11 bases between them. This CDR3 comprises 16 residues. In germline, CDR1 is SGHAT, CDR2 FQNNGV. The CDR3 region is CASSLYPIGSYNEQFF. The CDR3 DNA reads TGTGCCAGCAGCTTATATCCGATCGGCTCCTACAATGAGCAGTTCTTC. The entire variable domain, with the rest obtained from reference TRBV11-2 and TRBJ2-1, is as follows: EAGVAQSPRYKIIEKRQSVAFWCNPISGHATLYWYQQILGQGPKLLIQFQNNGVVDDSQLPKDRFSAERLKGVDSTLKIQPAKLEDSAVYLCASSLYPIGSYNEQFFGPGTRLTVL.

Notes on this clonotype: A much larger clone lies a single base off, so this may be a read error. The gene calls are TRBV9 and TRBJ1-5; D possibly corresponds to TRBD1 (5 bases). The V gene's germline CDR1 is SGDLS and CDR2 YYNGEE. The CDR3 length is 14 residues. CDR3 nucleotides: TGTGCCAGCAGCGACCGGGACCCATCCCAGCCCCGGCATTTT. Translating gives CASSDRDPSQPRHF.

This chain links TRBV27 with TRBJ1-2; possible D gene TRBD1, 6 bases. Germline CDR1 MNHEY, CDR2 SMNVEV (reference sequence). Trimming removed 2 bases at V and 3 bases at J, with 13 bases between. CDR3 size: 15 residues. Written as DNA, the CDR3 is TGTGCCAGCAGTTTAGGTACAGGGAAGGACTATGGCTACACCTTC. Translation: CASSLGTGKDYGYTF.